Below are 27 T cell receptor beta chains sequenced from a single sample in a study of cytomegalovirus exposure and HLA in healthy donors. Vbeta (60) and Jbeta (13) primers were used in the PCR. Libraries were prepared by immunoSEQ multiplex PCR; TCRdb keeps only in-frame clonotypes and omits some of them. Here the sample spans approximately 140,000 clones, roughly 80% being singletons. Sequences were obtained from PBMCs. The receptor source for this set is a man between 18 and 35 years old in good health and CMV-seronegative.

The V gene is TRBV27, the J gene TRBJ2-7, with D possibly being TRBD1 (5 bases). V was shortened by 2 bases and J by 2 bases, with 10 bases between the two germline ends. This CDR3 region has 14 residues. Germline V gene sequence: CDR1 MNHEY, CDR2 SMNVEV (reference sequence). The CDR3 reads CASSLAGNTYEQYF. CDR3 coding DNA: TGTGCCAGCAGTTTAGCAGGGAACACCTACGAGCAGTACTTC.

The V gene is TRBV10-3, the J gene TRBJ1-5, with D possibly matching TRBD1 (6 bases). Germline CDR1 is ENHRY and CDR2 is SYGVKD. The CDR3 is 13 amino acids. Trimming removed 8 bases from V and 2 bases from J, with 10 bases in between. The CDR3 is CAIPRQGNQPQHF. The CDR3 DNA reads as TGTGCCATCCCCCGACAGGGCAATCAGCCCCAGCATTTT.

The chain's CDR3 is CASSPLSSTGFAYEQYF. CDR3 sequence (DNA): TGTGCCAGCAGCCCCCTTAGCTCGACAGGATTTGCATACGAGCAGTACTTC. The V gene is TRBV7-3, the J gene TRBJ2-7, with D possibly being TRBD1 (6 bases). With 5 bases removed from V and 4 bases from J, the gap between germline ends came to 24 bases. In germline, CDR1 is SGHTA, CDR2 FQGTGA. This CDR3 is 17 amino acids long.

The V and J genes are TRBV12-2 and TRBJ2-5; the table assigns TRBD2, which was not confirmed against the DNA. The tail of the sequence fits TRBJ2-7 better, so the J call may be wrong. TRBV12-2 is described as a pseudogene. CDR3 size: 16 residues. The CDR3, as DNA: TGTGCAAGTCGCTTAGGGGCGGGGTCGCTTAACTACGAGCAGTACTTC. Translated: CASRLGAGSLNYEQYF.

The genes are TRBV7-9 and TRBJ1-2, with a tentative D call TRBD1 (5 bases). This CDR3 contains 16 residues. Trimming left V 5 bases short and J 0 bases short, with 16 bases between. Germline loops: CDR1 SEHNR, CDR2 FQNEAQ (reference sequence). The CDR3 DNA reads TGTGCCAGCAGCCCGGTTGGGGCGGCAGCTAACTATGGCTACACCTTC. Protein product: CASSPVGAAANYGYTF.

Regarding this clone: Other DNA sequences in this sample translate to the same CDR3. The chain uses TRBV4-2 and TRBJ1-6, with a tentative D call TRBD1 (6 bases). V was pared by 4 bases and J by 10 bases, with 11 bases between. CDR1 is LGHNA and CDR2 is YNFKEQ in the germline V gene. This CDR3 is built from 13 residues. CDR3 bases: TGTGCCAGCAGCCCCAACAGGGAGTCACCCCTCCACTTT. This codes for CASSPNRESPLHF.

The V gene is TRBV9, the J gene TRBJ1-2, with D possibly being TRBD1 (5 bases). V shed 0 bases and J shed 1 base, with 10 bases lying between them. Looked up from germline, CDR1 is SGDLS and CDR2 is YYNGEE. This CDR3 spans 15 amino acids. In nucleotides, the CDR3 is TGTGCCAGCAGCGTAGGTGGGCAGGGTAACTATGGCTACACCTTC. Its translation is CASSVGGQGNYGYTF.

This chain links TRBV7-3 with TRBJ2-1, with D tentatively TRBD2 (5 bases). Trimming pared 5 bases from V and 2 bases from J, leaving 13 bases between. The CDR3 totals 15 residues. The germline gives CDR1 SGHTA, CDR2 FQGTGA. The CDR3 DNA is TGTGCCAGCAGCCCCGTGCGGGCCGCCTACAATGAGCAGTTCTTC. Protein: CASSPVRAAYNEQFF.

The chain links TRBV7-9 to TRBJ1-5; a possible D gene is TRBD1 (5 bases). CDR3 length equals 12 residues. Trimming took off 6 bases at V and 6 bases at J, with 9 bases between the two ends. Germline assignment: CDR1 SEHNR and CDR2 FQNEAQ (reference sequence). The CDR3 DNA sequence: TGTGCCAGCAGTTCAGGGCTTCAGCCCCAGCATTTT. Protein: CASSSGLQPQHF. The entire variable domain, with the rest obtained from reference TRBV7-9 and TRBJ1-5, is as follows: DTGVSQNPRHKITKRGQNVTFRCDPISEHNRLYWYRQTLGQGPEFLTYFQNEAQLEKSRLLSDRFSAERPKGSFSTLEIQRTEQGDSAMYLCASSSGLQPQHFGDGTRLSIL.

For the CDR3, the DNA is TGTGCCAGTAGTATAACTGTCAACACTGAAGCTTTCTTT. Protein sequence: CASSITVNTEAFF. This rearrangement joins TRBV19 to TRBJ1-1; no definite D call. The CDR3 extends over 13 amino acids. Germline CDR1 and CDR2: LNHDA and SQIVND (reference sequence). Trimming took off 2 bases at V and 2 bases at J, with 6 bases between the two ends. Based on the CDR3 plus reference TRBV19 and TRBJ1-1, the full variable domain is DGGITQSPKYLFRKEGQNVTLSCEQNLNHDAMYWYRQDPGQGLRLIYYSQIVNDFQKGDIAEGYSVSREKKESFPLTVTSAQKNPTAFYLCASSITVNTEAFFGQGTRLTVV.

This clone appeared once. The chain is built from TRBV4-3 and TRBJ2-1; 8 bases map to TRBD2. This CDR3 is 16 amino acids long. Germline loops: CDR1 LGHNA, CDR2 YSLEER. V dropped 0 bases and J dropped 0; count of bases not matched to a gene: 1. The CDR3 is CASSQDAGGSYNEQFF. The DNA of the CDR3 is TGCGCCAGCAGCCAAGATGCGGGGGGCTCCTACAATGAGCAGTTCTTC.

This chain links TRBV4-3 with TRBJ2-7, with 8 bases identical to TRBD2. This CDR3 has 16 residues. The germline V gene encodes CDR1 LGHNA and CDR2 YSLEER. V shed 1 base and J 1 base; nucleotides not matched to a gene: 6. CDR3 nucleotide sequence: TGCGCCAGCAGCCAAGTACGAGCGGGGGTGTCCTACGAGCAGTACTTC. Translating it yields CASSQVRAGVSYEQYF.

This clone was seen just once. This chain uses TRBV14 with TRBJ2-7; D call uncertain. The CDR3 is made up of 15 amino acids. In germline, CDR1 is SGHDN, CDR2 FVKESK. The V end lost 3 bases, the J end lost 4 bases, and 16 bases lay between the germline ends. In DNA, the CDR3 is TGTGCCAGCAGCCAGATAGACTCTCCCGCGTACGAGCAGTACTTC. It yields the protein CASSQIDSPAYEQYF. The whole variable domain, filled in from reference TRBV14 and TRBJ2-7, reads EAGVTQFPSHSVIEKGQTVTLRCDPISGHDNLYWYRRVMGKEIKFLLHFVKESKQDESGMPNNRFLAERTGGTYSTLKVQPAELEDSGVYFCASSQIDSPAYEQYFGPGTRLTVT.

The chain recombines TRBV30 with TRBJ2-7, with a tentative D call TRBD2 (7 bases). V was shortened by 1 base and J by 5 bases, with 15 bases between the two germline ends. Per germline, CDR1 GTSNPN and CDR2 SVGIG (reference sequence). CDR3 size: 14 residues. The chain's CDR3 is CAWSAGRGRNEQYF. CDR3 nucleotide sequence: TGTGCCTGGAGTGCTGGGAGGGGGAGGAACGAGCAGTACTTC.

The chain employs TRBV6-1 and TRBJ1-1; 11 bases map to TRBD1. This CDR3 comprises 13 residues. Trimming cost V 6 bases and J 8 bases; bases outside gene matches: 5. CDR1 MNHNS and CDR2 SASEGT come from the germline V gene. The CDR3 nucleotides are TGTGCCAGCAGAGCCGGACAGGGGGCAGAAGCTTTCTTT. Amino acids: CASRAGQGAEAFF.

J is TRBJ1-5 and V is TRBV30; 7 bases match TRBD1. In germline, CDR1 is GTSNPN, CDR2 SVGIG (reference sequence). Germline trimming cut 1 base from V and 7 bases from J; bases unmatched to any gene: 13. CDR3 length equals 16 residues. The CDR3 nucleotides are TGTGCCTGGAGTGATTCTTATAGGGGGCGCACACAGCCCCAGCATTTT. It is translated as CAWSDSYRGRTQPQHF.

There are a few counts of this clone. The DNA of the CDR3 is TGTGCCTGGAGAGTCCCATGGGCAGGGGTGACGAGTAACTATGGCTACACCTTC. Its protein is CAWRVPWAGVTSNYGYTF. V gene TRBV30 combines with J gene TRBJ1-2, with D possibly matching TRBD1 (6 bases). This CDR3 region has 18 residues. Trimming removed 3 bases at V and 1 base at J, with 24 bases between. Germline values: CDR1 GTSNPN, CDR2 SVGIG (reference sequence). The entire variable domain, with the rest obtained from reference TRBV30 and TRBJ1-2, is as follows: SQTIHQWPATLVQPVGSPLSLECTVEGTSNPNLYWYRQAAGRGLQLLFYSVGIGQISSEVPQNLSASRPQDRQFILSSKKLLLSDSGFYLCAWRVPWAGVTSNYGYTFGSGTRLTVV.

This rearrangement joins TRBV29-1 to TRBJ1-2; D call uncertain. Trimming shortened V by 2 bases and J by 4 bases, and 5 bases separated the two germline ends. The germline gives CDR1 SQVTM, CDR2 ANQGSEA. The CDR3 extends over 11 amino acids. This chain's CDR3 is CSVEFGYGYTF. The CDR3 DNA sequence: TGCAGCGTTGAATTCGGCTATGGCTACACCTTC.

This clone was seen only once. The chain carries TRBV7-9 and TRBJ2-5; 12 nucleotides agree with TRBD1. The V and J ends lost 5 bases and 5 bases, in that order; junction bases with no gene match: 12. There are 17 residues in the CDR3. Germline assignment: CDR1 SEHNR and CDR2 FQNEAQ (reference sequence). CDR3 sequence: CASSGSRDRGHRETQYF. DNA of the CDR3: TGTGCCAGCAGCGGAAGCCGGGACAGGGGGCATCGTGAGACCCAGTACTTC.

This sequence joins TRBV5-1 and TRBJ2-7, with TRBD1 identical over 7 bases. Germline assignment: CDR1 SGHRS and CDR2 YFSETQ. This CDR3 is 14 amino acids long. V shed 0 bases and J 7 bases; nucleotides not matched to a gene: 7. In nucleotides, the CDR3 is TGCGCCAGCAGCTTGGGACAGGGTTTTCAAGAGCAGTACTTC. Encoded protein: CASSLGQGFQEQYF.

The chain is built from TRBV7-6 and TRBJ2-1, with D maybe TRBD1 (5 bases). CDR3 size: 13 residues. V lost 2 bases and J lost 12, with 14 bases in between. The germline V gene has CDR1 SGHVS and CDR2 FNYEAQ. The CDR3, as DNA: TGTGCCAGCAGCTTATCCTTCGGACACCTGCAGTTCTTC. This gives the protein CASSLSFGHLQFF.

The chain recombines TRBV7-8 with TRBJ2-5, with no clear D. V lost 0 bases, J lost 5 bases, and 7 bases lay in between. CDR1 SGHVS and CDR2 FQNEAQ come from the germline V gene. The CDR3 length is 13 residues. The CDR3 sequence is CASSLAPRETQYF. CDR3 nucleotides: TGTGCCAGCAGCTTAGCCCCCCGGGAGACCCAGTACTTC.

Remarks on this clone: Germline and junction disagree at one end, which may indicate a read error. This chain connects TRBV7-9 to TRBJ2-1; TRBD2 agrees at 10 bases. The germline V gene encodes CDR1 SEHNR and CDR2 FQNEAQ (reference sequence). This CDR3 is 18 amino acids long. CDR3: CSSSLGHGPSGGGNEQFF. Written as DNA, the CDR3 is TGTTCCAGCAGCTTAGGGCACGGCCCTAGCGGGGGAGGAAATGAGCAGTTCTTC.

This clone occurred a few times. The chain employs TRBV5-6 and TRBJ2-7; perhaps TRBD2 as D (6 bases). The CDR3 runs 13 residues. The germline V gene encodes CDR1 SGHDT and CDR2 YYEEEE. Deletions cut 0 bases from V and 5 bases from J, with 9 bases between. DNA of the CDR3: TGTGCCAGCAGCTTGGCCGGGGGAAACGAGCAGTACTTC. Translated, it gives CASSLAGGNEQYF.

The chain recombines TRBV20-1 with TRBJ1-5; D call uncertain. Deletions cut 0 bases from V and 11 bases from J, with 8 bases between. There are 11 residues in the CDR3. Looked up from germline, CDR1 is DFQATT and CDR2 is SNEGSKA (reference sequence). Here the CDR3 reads CSARDSVAQHF. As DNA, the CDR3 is TGCAGTGCTAGAGACTCAGTGGCCCAGCATTTT.

The CDR3 nucleotides are TGCAGCGTTAAGGACAGAGACTACGAGCAGTACTTC. Amino acids: CSVKDRDYEQYF. The gene calls are TRBV29-1 and TRBJ2-7, with D perhaps matching TRBD1 (6 bases). Germline-derived CDR1 and CDR2 are SQVTM and ANQGSEA. The CDR3 runs 12 residues. The V end lost 5 bases, the J end lost 3 bases, and 11 bases lay between the germline ends.

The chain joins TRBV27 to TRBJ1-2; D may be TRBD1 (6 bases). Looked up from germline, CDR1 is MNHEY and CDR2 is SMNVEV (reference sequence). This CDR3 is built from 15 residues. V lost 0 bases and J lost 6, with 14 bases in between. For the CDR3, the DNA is TGTGCCAGCAGTTTATCCACCAGGGGTGAAAATGGCTACACCTTC. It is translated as CASSLSTRGENGYTF.